This entry lists 15 T cell receptor beta chains sequenced from one sample in a study of blood T cell repertoires in COVID-19. The assay was immunoSEQ multiplex PCR, and TCRdb's table has in-frame clones only and misses some. Counted here are about 260,000 clones, over 75% occurring once; the ten biggest clones make up about 3.4%. The specimen sequenced was PBMCs or T cells enriched from blood (not recorded which). The receptors stem from a middle-aged woman who had been exposed to COVID-19.

This chain links TRBV11-2 with TRBJ2-1, with D perhaps matching TRBD2 (5 bases). The CDR3 loop spans 16 amino acids. V lost 5 bases and J lost 4, with 18 bases in between. The germline CDR1 and CDR2 sequences are SGHAT and FQNNGV. In DNA, the CDR3 is TGTGCCAGCAGCCGGATTGTGGACTGGAAGTACAATGAGCAGTTCTTC. Translated: CASSRIVDWKYNEQFF.

The rearrangement links TRBV7-8 to TRBJ1-1; tentative D call: TRBD1 (5 bases). The CDR3 totals 14 residues. V was shortened by 4 bases and J by 0 bases, with 9 bases between the two germline ends. Germline assignment: CDR1 SGHVS and CDR2 FQNEAQ. The CDR3 region has the DNA TGTGCCAGCAGCTCGGGGGTCTTGAACACTGAAGCTTTCTTT. Translating gives CASSSGVLNTEAFF.

The chain recombines TRBV12-3 or TRBV12-4 with TRBJ2-7, with 12 positions matching TRBD1. CDR3 length: 13 residues. V dropped 3 bases and J dropped 10; count of bases not matched to a gene: 4. The CDR3 sequence is CASSLGDRGLQYF. CDR3 nucleotide sequence: TGTGCCAGCAGTTTGGGGGACAGGGGGCTTCAGTACTTC.

This clone appeared once. The chain links TRBV29-1 to TRBJ2-1; D remains unclear. V lost 4 bases, J lost 8 bases, and 6 bases lay in between. CDR1 and CDR2 from the germline V gene are SQVTM and ANQGSEA. The CDR3 totals 10 residues. CDR3: CSVAGYEQFF. The CDR3 DNA reads TGCAGCGTTGCCGGGTATGAGCAGTTCTTC.

A few counts support this clone. The chain has TRBV7-8 and TRBJ1-2, with a possible D match to TRBD1 (5 bases). The CDR3 length is 17 residues. In germline, CDR1 is SGHVS, CDR2 FQNEAQ. V was trimmed by 5 bases and J by 5 bases, leaving 24 bases between them. CDR3: CASSPRTGHLPEYGYTF. CDR3 in DNA: TGTGCCAGCAGCCCGCGAACAGGACACCTACCGGAGTATGGCTACACCTTC.

The chain has TRBV7-6 and TRBJ2-7; D is uncertain. The CDR3 is 12 residues long. Germline CDR1 SGHVS, CDR2 FNYEAQ. The V end was cut by 2 bases, the J end by 7 bases, with 9 bases between. The CDR3 reads CASSLSPGEQYF. CDR3 DNA: TGTGCCAGCAGCTTATCACCCGGGGAGCAGTACTTC.

This chain connects TRBV14 to TRBJ2-5; no firm D call. The CDR3 spans 12 residues. Germline-derived CDR1 and CDR2 are SGHDN and FVKESK. The V gene lost 3 bases and the J gene lost 3 bases, with 5 bases spanning the gap. The CDR3 DNA reads TGTGCCAGCAGCCAGTTCGAAGAGACCCAGTACTTC. As protein: CASSQFEETQYF.

The chain carries TRBV5-6 and TRBJ2-7; weak D call: TRBD1 (5 bases). Germline assignment: CDR1 SGHDT and CDR2 YYEEEE. V gave up 1 base and J gave up 3 bases, with 11 bases separating them. The CDR3 consists of 14 residues. In nucleotides, the CDR3 is TGTGCCAGCAGCTTGATTGGGGCGGTCTACGAGCAGTACTTC. Translating it yields CASSLIGAVYEQYF.

This clone was counted a few times. The gene calls are TRBV24-1 and TRBJ1-1, with no clear D. The V gene's germline CDR1 is KGHDR and CDR2 SFDVKD. Deletions cut 3 bases from V and 1 base from J, with 5 bases between. The CDR3 runs 13 residues. CDR3 DNA: TGTGCCACCAGTGATGAGAGGAACACTGAAGCTTTCTTT. Its translation is CATSDERNTEAFF.

This chain joins TRBV6-5 and TRBJ1-2; D remains unclear. CDR3 size: 15 residues. Germline-derived CDR1 and CDR2 are MNHEY and SVGAGI. With 0 bases removed from V and 2 bases from J, the gap between germline ends came to 10 bases. The CDR3 coding sequence is TGTGCCAGCAGTTACTCTCCCAGACACAACTATGGCTACACCTTC. Its translation: CASSYSPRHNYGYTF.

This rearrangement joins TRBV7-9 to TRBJ1-1; unclear D gene. The V gene lost 6 bases and the J gene lost 1 base, with 15 bases spanning the gap. The CDR3 has 15 amino acids. Per the germline V gene, CDR1 is SEHNR and CDR2 is FQNEAQ (reference sequence). CDR3 DNA: TGTGCCAGCAGGCCCCGAGCCACTGAGAACACTGAAGCTTTCTTT. It translates to CASRPRATENTEAFF.

There are a few counts of this clone. The chain has TRBV5-1 and TRBJ2-2; D unresolved. Germline values: CDR1 SGHRS, CDR2 YFSETQ. CDR3 length: 15 residues. V was trimmed by 0 bases and J by 0 bases, leaving 6 bases between them. CDR3 region: CASSLESANTGELFF. CDR3 nucleotides: TGCGCCAGCAGCTTGGAAAGCGCGAACACCGGGGAGCTGTTTTTT.

The DNA for the CDR3 is TGTGCCAGCAGTGAACCGGGACAGAACACTGAAGCTTTCTTT. Protein product: CASSEPGQNTEAFF. The rearrangement links TRBV6-1 to TRBJ1-1, with D maybe TRBD1 (6 bases). The CDR3 covers 14 residues. Germline V gives CDR1 MNHNS, CDR2 SASEGT. V lost 2 bases and J lost 1, with 8 bases in between.

The chain carries TRBV20-1 and TRBJ2-2; tentative D call: TRBD2 (5 bases). Germline CDR1 is DFQATT and CDR2 is SNEGSKA (reference sequence). The V end was cut by 3 bases, the J end by 0 bases, with 14 bases between. This CDR3 is built from 16 residues. The CDR3 DNA follows: TGCAGTGCTAGTGTTGCCGGCGGGCCGAACACCGGGGAGCTGTTTTTT. Encoded protein: CSASVAGGPNTGELFF.

The chain uses TRBV27 and TRBJ2-7, with 10 nucleotides matching TRBD2. The CDR3 is 15 residues long. Per the germline V gene, CDR1 is MNHEY and CDR2 is SMNVEV (reference sequence). J was trimmed by 7 bases and V by 5 bases; bases with no gene match: 11. The CDR3 sequence is CASSPLASGRGEQYV. In DNA form, the CDR3 reads TGTGCCAGCAGTCCCCTGGCTAGCGGGAGAGGGGAGCAGTACGTC.